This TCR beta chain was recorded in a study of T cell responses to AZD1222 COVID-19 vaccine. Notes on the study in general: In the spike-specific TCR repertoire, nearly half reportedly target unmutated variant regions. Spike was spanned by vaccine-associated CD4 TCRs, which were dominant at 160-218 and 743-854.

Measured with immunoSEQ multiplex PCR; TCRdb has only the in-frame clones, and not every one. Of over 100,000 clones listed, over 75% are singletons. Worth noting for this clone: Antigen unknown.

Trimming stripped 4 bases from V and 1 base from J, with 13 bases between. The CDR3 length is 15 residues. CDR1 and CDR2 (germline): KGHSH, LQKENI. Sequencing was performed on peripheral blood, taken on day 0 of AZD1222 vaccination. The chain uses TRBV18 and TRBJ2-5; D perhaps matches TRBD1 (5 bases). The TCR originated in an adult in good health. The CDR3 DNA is TGTGCCAGCTCACAACAACAGGTTAGCCAAGAGACCCAGTACTTC. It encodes CASSQQQVSQETQYF.